This passage covers 10 T cell receptor beta chains from one sample sequenced in a study of CD8 T cells in ankylosing spondylitis. TCRdb analysed the 5' RACE reads with MiXCR anew, one entry per CDR3 protein. This sample has 250,000 or so distinct CDR3 sequences; 24% occur once, and the top ten carry 0.6% to 0.75%. The sequencing input was blood, either unsorted or a sorted T cell fraction (not recorded which). Receptor source: a male donor with ankylosing spondylitis or in good health (not recorded which).

The table lists this clonotype with many counts. This chain links TRBV4-1 with TRBJ1-6; perhaps TRBD1 as D (5 bases). The CDR3 runs 18 residues. The germline V gene has CDR1 MGHRA and CDR2 YSYEKL. The ends were cut back, 0 bases at V and 2 bases at J, with 14 bases in the middle. CDR3 sequence reads: CASSQDFGGTAYNSPLHF. For the CDR3, the DNA is TGCGCCAGCAGCCAAGATTTCGGGGGTACGGCCTATAATTCACCCCTCCACTTT.

This clonotype was seen repeatedly, ten times or more. This rearrangement joins TRBV24-1 to TRBJ2-7; D may be TRBD1 (6 bases). Trimming took off 10 bases at V and 0 bases at J, with 12 bases between the two ends. CDR1 is KGHDR, CDR2 SFDVKD, per germline. This CDR3 has 13 residues. The DNA for the CDR3 is TGTGCCACTAGGAGACAGGCCTCCTACGAGCAGTACTTC. Protein: CATRRQASYEQYF.

This clonotype has at least ten counts. This CDR3 is CASSLDQSPKNTGELFF. The DNA of the CDR3 is TGCGCCAGCAGCTTGGATCAGAGCCCAAAGAACACCGGGGAGCTGTTTTTT. This sequence joins TRBV5-1 and TRBJ2-2; no clear D. V was shortened by 0 bases and J by 1 base, with 13 bases between the two germline ends. Germline V gene data show CDR1 as SGHRS and CDR2 as YFSETQ. The CDR3 consists of 17 residues. Full variable domain (remainder filled in from reference TRBV5-1 and TRBJ2-2): KAGVTQTPRYLIKTRGQQVTLSCSPISGHRSVSWYQQTPGQGLQFLFEYFSETQRNKGNFPGRFSGRQFSNSRSEMNVSTLELGDSALYLCASSLDQSPKNTGELFFGEGSRLTVL.

This clonotype showed up many times. The V gene is TRBV12-3 or TRBV12-4, the J gene TRBJ2-7; D gene unclear. The length of the CDR3 is 14 residues. The ends were cut back, 2 bases at V and 4 bases at J, with 12 bases in the middle. CDR3 sequence reads: CASSLRWGPYEQYF. The CDR3 DNA reads TGTGCCAGCAGTTTACGGTGGGGTCCGTACGAGCAGTACTTC.

J is TRBJ2-7 and V is TRBV10-3; 8 positions agree with TRBD1. The ends lost 10 bases at V and 4 bases at J; junction bases unmatched: 15. The CDR3 is made up of 15 amino acids. The V gene's germline CDR1 is ENHRY and CDR2 SYGVKD. DNA of the CDR3: TGTGCCACCGCCTCGGGACAGGCCTTCGGATACGAGCAGTACTTC. Residues: CATASGQAFGYEQYF.

The sample holds many counts of this clonotype. The chain carries TRBV6-1 and TRBJ1-6, with 9 bases matching TRBD1. After removal of 6 bases from V and 6 bases from J, the junction contained 3 bases not matched to a gene. Germline loops: CDR1 MNHNS, CDR2 SASEGT. This CDR3 is 14 amino acids long. The DNA for the CDR3 is TGTGCCAGCAGCAGGGGACAGGGTAATTCACCCCTCCACTTT. It yields the protein CASSRGQGNSPLHF.

This clonotype has more than one count but fewer than ten. The V gene is TRBV7-8, the J gene TRBJ2-5; 7 bases fit TRBD1. CDR3 length: 15 residues. V was pared by 5 bases and J by 5 bases, with 11 bases of the junction left unmatched. The germline gives CDR1 SGHVS, CDR2 FQNEAQ. CDR3 amino acids: CASSHRGMFAETQYF. Here the CDR3 DNA reads TGTGCCAGCAGCCACAGGGGCATGTTCGCGGAGACCCAGTACTTC. Full variable domain (missing parts from reference TRBV7-8 and TRBJ2-5): GAGVSQSPRYKVAKRGQDVALRCDPISGHVSLFWYQQALGQGPEFLTYFQNEAQLDKSGLPSDRFFAERPEGSVSTLKIQRTQQEDSAVYLCASSHRGMFAETQYFGPGTRLLVL.

This clonotype has ten or more counts. The chain carries TRBV20-1 and TRBJ1-1; 9 bases match TRBD1. There are 12 residues in the CDR3. J lost 7 bases, V lost 6 bases, and 6 bases had no gene match. The germline V gene has CDR1 DFQATT and CDR2 SNEGSKA (reference sequence). The CDR3 region is CSAPTGGFEAFF. CDR3 in DNA: TGCAGTGCCCCTACAGGGGGCTTTGAAGCTTTCTTT.

This clonotype was observed a handful of times. The CDR3 is CATRTSGGYEQYF. As DNA, the CDR3 is TGTGCCACGAGGACTAGCGGGGGGTACGAGCAGTACTTC. The chain uses TRBV6-1 and TRBJ2-7; 14 bases map to TRBD2. Germline CDR1 and CDR2: MNHNS and SASEGT. The trim removed 10 bases at V and 4 bases at J, leaving 3 bases unmatched. There are 13 residues in the CDR3.

This clonotype was seen only a few times. The V and J genes are TRBV9 and TRBJ2-3, with 10 bases lining up with TRBD2. Germline CDR1 and CDR2: SGDLS and YYNGEE. The CDR3 is 17 residues long. The J segment lost 6 bases and the V segment lost 3 bases, leaving 13 bases of the junction unmatched. CDR3 loop: CASSASPSGGAADTQYF. DNA of the CDR3: TGTGCCAGCAGCGCCTCCCCCAGCGGGGGGGCCGCGGATACGCAGTATTTT.